The rows below give T cell receptor beta chains drawn from one sample of a study of response to subunit inactivated influenza vaccine. TCRdb re-derived calls from the RT-PCR reads in MiXCR, one entry per CDR3 protein. The sample holds approximately 200,000 distinct CDR3 sequences; about an eighth are singletons and the top ten take about 26%. The sample consisted of CD8+ T cells sorted from PBMCs, taken about 5 days after vaccination. The source is a man aged 50 to 59 who received an inactivated influenza vaccine. Each CDR3 is given with its conserved first and last residue. The order of the fields is V gene, D gene, J gene, clone size, CDR3 protein, CDR3 DNA. D genes are given only for firm matches. The size entry is marked missing in some rows and otherwise reads once, few, many or a size class.

TRBV20-1	TRBD1	TRBJ1-1	.	CSARAGTDLTEAFF	TGCAGTGCTAGAGCCGGGACAGACCTCACTGAAGCTTTCTTT
TRBV18	.	TRBJ2-7	.	CASSQARGVGSYEQYF	TGTGCCAGCTCACAAGCGAGGGGAGTGGGATCCTACGAGCAGTACTTC
TRBV30	TRBD1	TRBJ2-3	.	CAGTGESTDTQYF	TGTGCCGGGACAGGCGAAAGCACAGATACGCAGTATTTT
TRBV11-2	.	TRBJ2-5	few	CASSPLQGVTVETQYF	TGTGCCAGCAGCCCGCTGCAGGGCGTTACCGTCGAGACCCAGTACTTC
TRBV11-2	TRBD2	TRBJ2-5	.	CASSRMRTSGGRETQYF	TGTGCCAGCAGCCGAATGAGGACTAGCGGGGGGCGGGAGACCCAGTACTTC
TRBV7-8	.	TRBJ2-7	few	CASSFRTATYEQYF	TGTGCCAGCAGCTTCCGGACTGCAACCTACGAGCAGTACTTC
TRBV3-1	.	TRBJ2-1	.	CASSQVGGSSLYNEQFF	TGTGCCAGCAGCCAAGTTGGGGGTTCTAGCCTCTACAATGAGCAGTTCTTC
TRBV7-8	.	TRBJ1-4	few	CASSLVHEGREKLFF	TGTGCCAGCAGCTTAGTACATGAAGGGCGGGAAAAACTGTTTTTT
TRBV20-1	TRBD2	TRBJ2-1	.	CSARPGLADLGAYNEQFF	TGCAGTGCTAGGCCGGGACTAGCGGACCTCGGGGCCTACAATGAGCAGTTCTTC
TRBV29-1	TRBD2	TRBJ2-5	many	CSVEAGTRGETQYF	TGCAGCGTTGAGGCCGGGACTAGAGGGGAGACCCAGTACTTC
TRBV2	.	TRBJ1-2	many	CASSDQTDYYGYTF	TGTGCCAGCAGTGACCAGACAGACTACTATGGCTACACCTTC
TRBV28	TRBD2	TRBJ2-1	few	CASSQTSGSSSSYNEQFF	TGTGCCAGCAGCCAGACTAGCGGGTCGTCGAGCTCCTACAATGAGCAGTTCTTC
TRBV13	.	TRBJ2-1	.	CASTSGDWKQFF	TGTGCCAGCACATCAGGGGACTGGAAGCAGTTCTTC
TRBV6-2/TRBV6-3	.	TRBJ2-5	.	CASSYGPRGTQYF	TGTGCCAGCAGTTACGGCCCCAGGGGGACCCAGTACTTC
TRBV29-1	TRBD2	TRBJ2-1	few	CSVEPRDRWGGAYNEQFF	TGCAGCGTTGAACCTCGGGACCGATGGGGGGGAGCCTACAATGAGCAGTTCTTC
TRBV10-3	TRBD1	TRBJ2-5	.	CAISPGGTGGSETQYF	TGTGCCATCAGTCCGGGGGGGACAGGGGGTAGCGAGACCCAGTACTTC
TRBV7-9	TRBD2	TRBJ2-1	few	CASSSTRASGSNEQFF	TGTGCCAGCAGCTCCACACGGGCTAGCGGGTCTAATGAGCAGTTCTTC
TRBV30	TRBD1	TRBJ1-5	.	CAWSGGQGAQPQHF	TGTGCCTGGAGTGGCGGACAGGGGGCTCAGCCCCAGCATTTT
TRBV12-3/TRBV12-4	TRBD2	TRBJ2-1	few	CASSLSSGNYNEQFF	TGTGCCAGCAGTTTGAGTAGCGGGAACTACAATGAGCAGTTCTTC
TRBV20-1	.	TRBJ2-5	few	CSARVVMGGTQYF	TGCAGTGCTAGAGTGGTAATGGGAGGGACCCAGTACTTC
TRBV3-1	.	TRBJ2-5	many	CASSQDGQGGETQYF	TGTGCCAGCAGCCAAGATGGCCAGGGAGGAGAGACCCAGTACTTC
TRBV12-3/TRBV12-4	.	TRBJ2-7	many	CASSLERGEQYF	TGTGCCAGCAGTTTAGAACGGGGAGAGCAGTACTTC
TRBV27	TRBD2	TRBJ2-7	few	CASSGAFYEQYF	TGTGCCAGTAGCGGGGCCTTCTACGAGCAGTACTTC
TRBV9	.	TRBJ1-1	few	CASSPSVGNTEAFF	TGTGCCAGCAGCCCAAGTGTAGGGAACACTGAAGCTTTCTTT
TRBV7-2	.	TRBJ2-5	few	CASSPLGFGAHQETQYF	TGTGCCAGCAGCCCATTAGGGTTTGGGGCCCACCAGGAGACCCAGTACTTC
TRBV7-2	TRBD1	TRBJ2-1	few	CASSLGTGSVNEQFF	TGTGCCAGCAGCTTAGGGACAGGGTCTGTCAATGAGCAGTTCTTC
TRBV10-3	.	TRBJ2-2	few	CAISEHSAGNTGELFF	TGTGCCATCAGTGAGCATTCGGCTGGAAACACCGGGGAGCTGTTTTTT
TRBV3-1	TRBD1	TRBJ2-7	many	CASSPKFGTDFYEQYF	TGTGCCAGCAGCCCGAAATTCGGGACAGATTTTTACGAGCAGTACTTC
TRBV2	TRBD2	TRBJ2-1	few	CASRRTSGSGNEQFF	TGTGCCAGCAGGCGGACTAGCGGGAGTGGAAATGAGCAGTTCTTC
TRBV29-1	.	TRBJ2-1	many	CSVGGGEQFF	TGCAGCGTTGGAGGAGGTGAGCAGTTCTTC
TRBV20-1	.	TRBJ2-1	few	CSARGGRTYNEQFF	TGCAGTGCTAGAGGGGGGAGGACGTACAATGAGCAGTTCTTC
TRBV7-9	.	TRBJ2-1	.	CASSSASPNEQFF	TGTGCCAGCAGCTCCGCTAGCCCTAATGAGCAGTTCTTC
TRBV24-1	.	TRBJ2-1	.	CAAIDSKKPNRDQDSYNEQFF	TGTGCGGCCATTGATTCAAAAAAACCTAACAGGGATCAGGACTCCTACAATGAGCAGTTCTTC
TRBV6-5	TRBD2	TRBJ2-1	.	CASSSGLVYNEQFF	TGTGCCAGCAGTTCGGGACTAGTCTACAATGAGCAGTTCTTC
TRBV13	TRBD2	TRBJ2-1	many	CASRELAGGYKNEQFF	TGTGCCAGCCGCGAATTGGCGGGAGGCTACAAGAATGAGCAGTTCTTC
TRBV7-3	.	TRBJ2-7	few	CASSLMLGSHEQYF	TGTGCCAGCAGCTTAATGTTAGGGAGCCACGAGCAGTACTTC
TRBV29-1	.	TRBJ2-7	few	CSVESGYEQYF	TGCAGCGTTGAGAGCGGATACGAGCAGTACTTC
TRBV23-1	TRBD1	TRBJ1-4	.	CASSQMGTGAIEKLFF	TGCGCCAGCAGTCAAATGGGGACAGGGGCAATTGAAAAACTGTTTTTT
TRBV5-5	TRBD2	TRBJ2-1	.	CASSSGGANYNEQFF	TGTGCCAGCAGCTCCGGGGGGGCCAACTACAATGAGCAGTTCTTC
TRBV24-1	.	TRBJ1-2	many	CATAPNDGNYGYTF	TGTGCCACCGCCCCAAATGACGGGAACTATGGCTACACCTTC
TRBV10-3	.	TRBJ1-1	.	CAIRPGTYEITTEAFF	TGTGCCATCAGACCCGGGACATATGAAATTACCACTGAAGCTTTCTTT
TRBV5-1	.	TRBJ1-1	few	CASSLGPGSTEAFF	TGCGCCAGCAGCTTGGGACCAGGGAGCACTGAAGCTTTCTTT